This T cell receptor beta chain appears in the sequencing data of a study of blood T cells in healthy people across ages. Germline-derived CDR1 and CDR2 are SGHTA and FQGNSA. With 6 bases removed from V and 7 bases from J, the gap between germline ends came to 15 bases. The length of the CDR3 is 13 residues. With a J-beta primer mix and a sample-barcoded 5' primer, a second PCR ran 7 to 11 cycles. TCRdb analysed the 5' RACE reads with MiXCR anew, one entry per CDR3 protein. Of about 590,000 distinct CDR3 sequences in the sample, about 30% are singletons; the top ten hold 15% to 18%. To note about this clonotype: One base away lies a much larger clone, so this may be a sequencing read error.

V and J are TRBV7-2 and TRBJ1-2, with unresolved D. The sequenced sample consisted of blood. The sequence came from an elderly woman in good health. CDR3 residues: CASSPRTCGGYTF. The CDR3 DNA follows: TGTGCCAGCAGTCCCAGGACGTGCGGTGGCTACACCTTC. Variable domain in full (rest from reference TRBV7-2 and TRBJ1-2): GAGVSQSPSNKVTEKGKDVELRCDPISGHTALYWYRQSLGQGLEFLIYFQGNSAPDKSGLPSDRFSAERTGGSVSTLTIQRTQQEDSAVYLCASSPRTCGGYTFGSGTRLTVV.